In this sample, the clone carrying this T cell receptor (beta chain) turned up a few times. Its antigen remains unknown. The V gene's germline CDR1 is GTSNPN and CDR2 SVGIG (reference sequence). Unmatched junction bases numbered 2, after V lost 4 bases and J lost 4 bases. This CDR3 is built from 13 residues. These data originate in a study of cytomegalovirus exposure and HLA in healthy donors. Study summary: Earlier results showed 90 million to 120 million unique TCR beta sequences derived from approximately 180 million T cells. Whole-study findings and limits: It was about 150 TCR beta chains that were listed as cytomegalovirus-associated. The classifier was said to identify cytomegalovirus status with high specificity and sensitivity. Later analysis suggested links between common viral pathogens and several top significant clusters.

PCR used 60 Vbeta primers and 13 Jbeta primers. TCRdb's copy holds only in-frame clones and misses some; the assay was immunoSEQ multiplex PCR. The sample lists 160,000 or so clones; 80% were seen once. The sample comprised PBMCs. The source is a man between 18 and 29 years old in good health and CMV-seropositive. This chain joins TRBV30 and TRBJ2-3; 10 positions agree with TRBD2. The CDR3 protein is CAWILAGADTQYF. DNA of the CDR3: TGTGCCTGGATTCTAGCGGGGGCAGATACGCAGTATTTT.